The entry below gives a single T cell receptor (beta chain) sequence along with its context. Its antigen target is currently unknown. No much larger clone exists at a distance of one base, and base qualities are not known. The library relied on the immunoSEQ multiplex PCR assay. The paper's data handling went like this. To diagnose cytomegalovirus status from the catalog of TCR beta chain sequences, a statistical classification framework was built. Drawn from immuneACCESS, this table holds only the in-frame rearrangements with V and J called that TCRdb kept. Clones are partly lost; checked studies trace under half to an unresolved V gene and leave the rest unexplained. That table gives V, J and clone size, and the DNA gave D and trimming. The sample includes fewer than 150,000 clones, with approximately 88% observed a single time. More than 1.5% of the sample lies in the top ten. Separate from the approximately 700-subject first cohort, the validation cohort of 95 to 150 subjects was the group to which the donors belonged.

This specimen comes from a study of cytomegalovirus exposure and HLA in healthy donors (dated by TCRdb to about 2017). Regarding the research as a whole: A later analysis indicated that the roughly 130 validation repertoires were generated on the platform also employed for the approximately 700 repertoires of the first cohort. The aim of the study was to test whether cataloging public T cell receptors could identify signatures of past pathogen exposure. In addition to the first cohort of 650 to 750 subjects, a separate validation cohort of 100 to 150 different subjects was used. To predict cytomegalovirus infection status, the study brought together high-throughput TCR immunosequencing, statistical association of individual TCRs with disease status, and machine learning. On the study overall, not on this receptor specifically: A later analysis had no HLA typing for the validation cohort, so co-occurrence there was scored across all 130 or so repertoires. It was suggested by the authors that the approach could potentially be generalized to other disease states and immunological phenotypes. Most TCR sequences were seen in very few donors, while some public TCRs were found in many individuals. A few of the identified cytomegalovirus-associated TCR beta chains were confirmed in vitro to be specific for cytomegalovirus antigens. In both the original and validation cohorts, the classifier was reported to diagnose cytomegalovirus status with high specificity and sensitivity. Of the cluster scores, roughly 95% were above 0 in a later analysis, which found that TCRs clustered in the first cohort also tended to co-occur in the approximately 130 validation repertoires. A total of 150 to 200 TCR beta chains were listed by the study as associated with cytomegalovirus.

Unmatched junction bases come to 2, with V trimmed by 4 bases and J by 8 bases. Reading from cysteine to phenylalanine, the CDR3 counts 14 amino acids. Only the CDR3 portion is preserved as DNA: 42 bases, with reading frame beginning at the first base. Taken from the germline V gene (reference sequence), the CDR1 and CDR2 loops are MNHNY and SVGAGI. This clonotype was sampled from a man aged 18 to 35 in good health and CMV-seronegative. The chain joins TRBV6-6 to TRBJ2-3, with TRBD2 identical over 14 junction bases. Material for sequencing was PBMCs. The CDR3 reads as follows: CASSSGTSGGTQYF. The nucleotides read TGTGCCAGCAGTTCAGGGACTAGCGGGGGTACGCAGTATTTT.